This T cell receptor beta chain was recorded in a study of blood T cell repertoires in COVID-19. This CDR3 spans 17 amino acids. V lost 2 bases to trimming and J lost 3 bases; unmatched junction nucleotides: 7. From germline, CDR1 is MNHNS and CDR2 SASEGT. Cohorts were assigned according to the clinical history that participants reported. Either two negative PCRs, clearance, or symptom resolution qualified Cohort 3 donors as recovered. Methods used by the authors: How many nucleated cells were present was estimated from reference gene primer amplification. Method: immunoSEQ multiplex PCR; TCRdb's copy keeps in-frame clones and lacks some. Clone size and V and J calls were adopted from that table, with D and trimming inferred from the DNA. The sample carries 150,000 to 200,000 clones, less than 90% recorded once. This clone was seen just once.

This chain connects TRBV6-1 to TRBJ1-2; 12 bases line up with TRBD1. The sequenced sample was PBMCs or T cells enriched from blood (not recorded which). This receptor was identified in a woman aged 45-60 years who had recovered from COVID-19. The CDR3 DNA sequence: TGTGCCAGCAGTGAACCCGGGGACAGGGGGCAGGACTATGGCTACACCTTC. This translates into CASSEPGDRGQDYGYTF.